This TCR beta chain was identified during a study of metastatic and nonmetastatic thyroid tumors. For the study at large: The comparison covered peripheral blood and tumor or nodule tissue in malignant and benign thyroid patients. Notes on the study in general: In both blood and tumor samples, TCR beta diversity was reported significantly higher for malignant than benign nodules.

All patients were treatment-naive before thyroid surgery. Authors' data handling: Clinicopathological groups supplied CDR3 differences that were used to build a distant-metastasis classifier for papillary thyroid cancer. With MiXCR, TCRdb called clones anew from the PCR reads. TCRdb's processing, not the authors', yielded these V and J calls. The repertoire holds about 56,000 clones, with roughly 29% as singletons. The length of the CDR3 is 15 residues. V lost 6 bases, J lost 3 bases, and 18 bases lay in between. From germline, CDR1 is MNHEY and CDR2 SMNVEV (reference sequence). This clone was counted a few times. The antigen is not known.

Sequencing was carried out using blood. The gene calls are TRBV27 and TRBJ2-7; D is perhaps TRBD1 (5 bases). This receptor was taken from a female donor with papillary thyroid cancer or a benign thyroid nodule (not recorded which). Some clones in this sample may be carry-over from other donors' samples. The CDR3 protein is CASSLTIGVVYEQYF. In DNA, the CDR3 is TGTGCCAGCAGCCTCACCATAGGGGTAGTCTACGAGCAGTACTTC.